This T cell receptor (beta chain) was documented in a study of T cells in Graves' hyperthyroidism and ophthalmopathy. Whole-study results and caveats: Ophthalmopathy and stable hyperthyroidism were told apart by a 13 V-J model. Most expanded thyroid clonotypes above 0.001 recurred in blood.

Diagnoses were established using clinical symptoms, serum thyroxine and TRAb, thyroid ultrasound and orbital computed tomography. Worth noting for this clonotype: What it recognizes is unknown.

The germline V gene encodes CDR1 SSHAT and CDR2 FNYEAQ (reference sequence). V trimming: 3 bases; J trimming: 3 bases; junction bases outside the gene matches: 5. This CDR3 has 14 residues. TCR beta CDR3 sequences were amplified from RNA transcripts. First-round RT-PCR of the TCR CDR3 relied on the HTBI primer set. Using its own MiXCR run on the multiplex PCR reads, TCRdb lists one record per CDR3 protein. Of 300,000 to 450,000 distinct CDR3 sequences in the sample, around 18% were seen once. V is TRBV7-7 and J is TRBJ2-7; TRBD1 matches at 7 bases. Sequencing was carried out using blood. The receptor comes from a man between 18 and 29 years old with Graves' ophthalmopathy. Here the CDR3 DNA reads TGTGCCAGCAGCTTTGGTACAGGGGACTACGAGCAGTACTTC. Amino acid sequence: CASSFGTGDYEQYF.